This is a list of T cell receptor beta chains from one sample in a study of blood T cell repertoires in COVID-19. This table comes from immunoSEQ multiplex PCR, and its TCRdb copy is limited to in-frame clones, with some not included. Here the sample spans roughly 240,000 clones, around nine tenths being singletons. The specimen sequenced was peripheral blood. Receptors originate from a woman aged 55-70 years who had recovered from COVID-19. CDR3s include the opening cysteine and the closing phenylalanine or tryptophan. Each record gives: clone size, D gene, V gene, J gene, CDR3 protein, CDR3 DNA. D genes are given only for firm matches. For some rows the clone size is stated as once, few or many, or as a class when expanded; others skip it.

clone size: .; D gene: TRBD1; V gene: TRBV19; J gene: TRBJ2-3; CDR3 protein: CASSRDRATDTQYF; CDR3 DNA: TGTGCCAGTAGTCGGGACAGGGCGACAGATACGCAGTATTTT
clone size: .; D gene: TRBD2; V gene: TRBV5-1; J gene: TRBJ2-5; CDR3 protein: CASSQRGEGETQYF; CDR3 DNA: TGCGCCAGCAGCCAGCGGGGAGAGGGGGAGACCCAGTACTTC
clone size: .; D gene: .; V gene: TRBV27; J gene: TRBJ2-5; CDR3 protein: CASSFSDSLETQYF; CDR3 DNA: TGTGCCAGCAGTTTCTCCGACAGTTTAGAGACCCAGTACTTC
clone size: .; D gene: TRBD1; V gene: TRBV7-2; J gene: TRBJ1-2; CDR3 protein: CASSFAKGTGGGYTF; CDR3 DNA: TGTGCCAGCAGCTTCGCAAAAGGGACAGGGGGTGGCTACACCTTC
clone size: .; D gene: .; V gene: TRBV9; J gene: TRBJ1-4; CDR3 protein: CASSVESGTPTDEKLFF; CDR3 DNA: TGTGCCAGCAGCGTAGAATCAGGGACACCAACGGATGAAAAACTGTTTTTT
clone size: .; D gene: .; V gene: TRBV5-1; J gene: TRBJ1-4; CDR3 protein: CASSRLQQGWGEKLFF; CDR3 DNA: TGCGCCAGCAGCCGTCTTCAACAGGGCTGGGGTGAAAAACTGTTTTTT
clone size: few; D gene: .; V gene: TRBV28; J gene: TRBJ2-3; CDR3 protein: CASTGWSTDTQYF; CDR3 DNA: TGTGCCAGCACGGGGTGGAGCACAGATACGCAGTATTTT
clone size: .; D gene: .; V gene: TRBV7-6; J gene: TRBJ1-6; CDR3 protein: CASSSQTTPEPLHF; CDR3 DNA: TGTGCCAGCAGCTCCCAAACTACCCCCGAGCCCCTCCACTTT
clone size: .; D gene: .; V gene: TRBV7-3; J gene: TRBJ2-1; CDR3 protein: CASSLTGQVNNEQFF; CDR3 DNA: TGTGCCAGCAGCTTAACGGGACAAGTCAACAATGAGCAGTTCTTC
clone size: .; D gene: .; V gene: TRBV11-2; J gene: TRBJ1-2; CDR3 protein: CASSLLSYGYTF; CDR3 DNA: TGTGCCAGCAGCTTGCTATCCTATGGCTACACCTTC
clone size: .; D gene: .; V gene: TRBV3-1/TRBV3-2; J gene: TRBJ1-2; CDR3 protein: CASSQDVSRDYGYTF; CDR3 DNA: TGTGCCAGCAGCCAAGACGTGTCCAGGGACTATGGCTACACCTTC
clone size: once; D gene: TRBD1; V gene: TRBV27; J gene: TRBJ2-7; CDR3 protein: CASSLDRGAYEQYF; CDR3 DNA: TGTGCCAGCAGCCTCGACAGGGGTGCCTACGAGCAGTACTTC
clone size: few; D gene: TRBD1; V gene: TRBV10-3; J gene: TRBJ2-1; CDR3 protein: CAIRQGKNEQFF; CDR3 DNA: TGTGCCATAAGACAGGGGAAGAATGAGCAGTTCTTC
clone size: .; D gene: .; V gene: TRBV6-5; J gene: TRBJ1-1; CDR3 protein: CASSNGGEAFF; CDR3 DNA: TGTGCCAGCAGTAACGGAGGGGAGGCTTTCTTT
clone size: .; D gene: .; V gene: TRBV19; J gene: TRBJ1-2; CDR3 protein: CASSSIPYGYTF; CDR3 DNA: TGTGCCAGTAGTTCTATCCCCTATGGCTACACCTTC
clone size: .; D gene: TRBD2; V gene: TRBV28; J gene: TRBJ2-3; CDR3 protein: CASSSGLAGFTDTQYF; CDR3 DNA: TGTGCCAGCAGTTCGGGACTAGCGGGGTTCACAGATACGCAGTATTTT
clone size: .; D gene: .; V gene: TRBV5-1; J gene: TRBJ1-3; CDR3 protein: CASSPGDSGNTIYF; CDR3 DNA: TGCGCCAGCAGCCCCGGGGACTCTGGAAACACCATATATTTT
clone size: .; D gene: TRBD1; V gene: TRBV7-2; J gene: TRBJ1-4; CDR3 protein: CASSFTTGENEKLFF; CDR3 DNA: TGTGCCAGCAGCTTCACGACAGGGGAAAATGAAAAACTGTTTTTT
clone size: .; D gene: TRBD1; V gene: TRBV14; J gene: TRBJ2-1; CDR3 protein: CASSLNRQGAQPLLNNEQFF; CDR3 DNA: TGTGCCAGCAGCCTAAACCGACAGGGGGCCCAACCCCTCCTAAACAATGAGCAGTTCTTC
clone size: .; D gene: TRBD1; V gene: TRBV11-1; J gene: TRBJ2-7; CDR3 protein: CASSPRQGAGYEQYF; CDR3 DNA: TGTGCCAGCAGCCCGAGACAGGGGGCCGGCTACGAGCAGTACTTC
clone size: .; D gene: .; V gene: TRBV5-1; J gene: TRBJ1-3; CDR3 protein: CASSLDGGGNTIYF; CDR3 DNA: TGCGCCAGCAGCCTAGATGGAGGTGGAAACACCATATATTTT
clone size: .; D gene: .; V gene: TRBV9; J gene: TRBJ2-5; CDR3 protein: CASSSRLDRFQETQYF; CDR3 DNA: TGTGCCAGCAGCTCTCGGTTAGACAGATTCCAAGAGACCCAGTACTTC
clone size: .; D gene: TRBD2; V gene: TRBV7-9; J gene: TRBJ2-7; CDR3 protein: CASSPARTSGTYEQYF; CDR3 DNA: TGTGCCAGCAGCCCCGCTAGGACTAGCGGGACCTACGAGCAGTACTTC
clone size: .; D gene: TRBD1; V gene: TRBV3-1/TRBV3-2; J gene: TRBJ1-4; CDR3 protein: CASSQNTGGGEKLFF; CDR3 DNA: TGTGCCAGCAGCCAGAATACAGGGGGCGGTGAAAAACTGTTTTTT
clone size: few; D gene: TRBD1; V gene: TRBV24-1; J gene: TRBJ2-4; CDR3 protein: CATSEPGQGDIQYF; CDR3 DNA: TGTGCCACCAGTGAGCCGGGACAGGGAGACATTCAGTACTTC
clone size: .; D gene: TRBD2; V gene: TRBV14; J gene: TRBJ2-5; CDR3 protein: CASSPRGSGNQETQYF; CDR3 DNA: TGTGCCAGCAGCCCCCGGGGTAGCGGGAACCAAGAGACCCAGTACTTC
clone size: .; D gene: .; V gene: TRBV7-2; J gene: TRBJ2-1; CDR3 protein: CASSLSGAYNEQFF; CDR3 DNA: TGTGCCAGCAGCTTATCGGGGGCCTACAATGAGCAGTTCTTC
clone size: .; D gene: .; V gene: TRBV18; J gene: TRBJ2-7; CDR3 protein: CASSPGQNSYEQYF; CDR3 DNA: TGTGCCAGCTCCCCCGGACAAAACTCCTACGAGCAGTACTTC
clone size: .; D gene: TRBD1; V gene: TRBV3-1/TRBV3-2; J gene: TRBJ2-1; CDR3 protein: CASSPGTGSYNEQFF; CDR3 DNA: TGTGCCAGCAGCCCCGGGACAGGGAGCTACAATGAGCAGTTCTTC
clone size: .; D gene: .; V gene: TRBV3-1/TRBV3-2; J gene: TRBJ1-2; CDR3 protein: CASSLMAGEEAYGYTF; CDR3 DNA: TGTGCCAGCAGCCTTATGGCGGGGGAGGAGGCCTATGGCTACACCTTC
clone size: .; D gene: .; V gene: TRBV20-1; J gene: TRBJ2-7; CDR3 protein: CRGDSSYEQYF; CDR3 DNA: TGCAGGGGAGATAGCTCCTACGAGCAGTACTTC
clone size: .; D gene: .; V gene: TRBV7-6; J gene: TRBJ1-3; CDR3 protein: CASSLGTPDSGNTIYF; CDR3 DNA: TGTGCCAGCAGCTTAGGGACACCTGACTCTGGAAACACCATATATTTT
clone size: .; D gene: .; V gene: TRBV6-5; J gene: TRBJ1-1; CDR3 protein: CASSYATGGTEAFF; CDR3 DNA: TGTGCCAGCAGTTACGCGACCGGGGGCACTGAAGCTTTCTTT
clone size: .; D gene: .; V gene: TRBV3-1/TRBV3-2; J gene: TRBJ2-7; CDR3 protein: CASSQDSLAPQYF; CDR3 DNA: TGTGCCAGCAGCCAAGATTCTCTAGCCCCGCAGTACTTC
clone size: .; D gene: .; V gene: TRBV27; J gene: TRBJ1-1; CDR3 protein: CASSLSTVEQMGPEAFF; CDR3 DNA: TGTGCCAGCAGTTTATCCACAGTGGAACAGATGGGTCCTGAAGCTTTCTTT
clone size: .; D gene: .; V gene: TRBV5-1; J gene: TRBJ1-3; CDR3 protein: CASSLDGDSGNTIYF; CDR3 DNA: TGCGCCAGCAGCTTGGACGGGGACTCTGGAAACACCATATATTTT
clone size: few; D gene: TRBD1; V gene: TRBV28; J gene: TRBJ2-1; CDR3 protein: CASSWDRMVFF; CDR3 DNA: TGTGCCAGCAGCTGGGACAGGATGGTGTTCTTC
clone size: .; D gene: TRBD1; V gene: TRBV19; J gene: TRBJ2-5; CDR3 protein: CASSNPNRGQQETQYF; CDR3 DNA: TGTGCCAGTAGCAACCCTAACAGGGGACAACAAGAGACCCAGTACTTC
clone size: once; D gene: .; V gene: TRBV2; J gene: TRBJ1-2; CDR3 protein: CASSGQGRSNYGYTF; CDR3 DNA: TGTGCCAGCAGTGGTCAGGGCAGGTCAAACTATGGCTACACCTTC
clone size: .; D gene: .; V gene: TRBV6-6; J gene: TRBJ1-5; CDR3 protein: CASSSGGNNQPQHF; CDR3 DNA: TGTGCCAGCAGCTCGGGGGGAAACAATCAGCCCCAGCATTTT
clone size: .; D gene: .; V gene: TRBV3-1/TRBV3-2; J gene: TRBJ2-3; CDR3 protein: CASSRQDGGGTDTQYF; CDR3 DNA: TGTGCCAGCAGCCGCCAAGATGGCGGGGGCACAGATACGCAGTATTTT
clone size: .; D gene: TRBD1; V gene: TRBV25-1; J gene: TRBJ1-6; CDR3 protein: CASSGQGMFTPLHF; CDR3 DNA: TGTGCCAGCAGTGGACAGGGGATGTTTACACCCCTCCACTTT
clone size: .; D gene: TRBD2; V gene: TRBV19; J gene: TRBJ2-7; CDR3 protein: CASSIRGESYEQYF; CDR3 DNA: TGTGCCAGTAGTATCCGGGGGGAATCCTACGAGCAGTACTTC
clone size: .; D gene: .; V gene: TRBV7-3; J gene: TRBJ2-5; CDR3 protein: CASSRTAQETQYF; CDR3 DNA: TGTGCCAGCAGCAGGACAGCCCAAGAGACCCAGTACTTC
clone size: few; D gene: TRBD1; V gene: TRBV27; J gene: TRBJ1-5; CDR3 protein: CASSLLGAGGFQPQHF; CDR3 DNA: TGTGCCAGCAGTTTATTAGGTGCAGGGGGCTTCCAGCCCCAGCATTTT
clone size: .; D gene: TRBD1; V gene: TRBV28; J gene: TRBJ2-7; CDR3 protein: CASSFGDRGYYEQYF; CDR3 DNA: TGTGCCAGCAGTTTTGGGGACAGGGGGTACTACGAGCAGTACTTC
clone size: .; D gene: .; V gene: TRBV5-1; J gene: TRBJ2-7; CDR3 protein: CASSPETGRYEQYF; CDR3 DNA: TGCGCCAGCAGCCCCGAGACAGGGAGGTACGAGCAGTACTTC
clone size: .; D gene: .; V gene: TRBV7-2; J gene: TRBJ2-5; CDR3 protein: CASRGAGETQYF; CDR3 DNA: TGTGCCAGCAGGGGGGCAGGGGAGACCCAGTACTTC
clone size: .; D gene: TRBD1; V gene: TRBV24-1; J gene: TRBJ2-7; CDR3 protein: CATSDPDRAEQYF; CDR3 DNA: TGTGCCACCAGTGATCCTGACAGGGCCGAGCAGTACTTC
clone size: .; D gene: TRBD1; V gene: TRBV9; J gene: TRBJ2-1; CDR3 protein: CASSAKTGGGYEQFF; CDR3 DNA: TGTGCCAGCAGCGCCAAGACAGGGGGCGGTTATGAGCAGTTCTTC